Listed below are T cell receptor beta chains from one sample, sequenced in a study of shared clonotypes between healthy human individuals. Assay used: immunoSEQ multiplex PCR; TCRdb lists only in-frame clones, some missing. The repertoire holds approximately 340,000 clones, approximately 74% seen once, with 10% to 13% in the top ten. The sequencing input was memory CD4+ T cells sorted from blood. These receptors came from a man younger than 40 in good health. Each CDR3 is given without its conserved first and last residue.

TRBJ1-5,11,TRBV28,AWGHRGNQPQH
TRBJ2-1,15,TRBV7-8,ASSLRPGTGTYNEQF
TRBJ1-1,9,TRBV29-1,SAQVNTEAF
TRBJ2-3,14,TRBV18,ASSPVQGFGTDTQY
TRBJ1-2,15,TRBV2,ASSRGQGGSKSYGYT
TRBJ2-7,12,TRBV5-1,ASSAVDPLYEQY
TRBJ2-2,15,TRBV5-1,ASSRLAEQANTGELF
TRBJ2-7,12,TRBV28,ASRPHAPSYEQY
TRBJ2-2,15,TRBV7-2,ASSEVASGMNTGELF
TRBJ2-4,10,TRBV27,ASSGLKNIQY
TRBJ2-7,12,TRBV5-1,ASSSQSRSNEQY
TRBJ1-2,13,TRBV4-3,ASTPGRGDYYGYT